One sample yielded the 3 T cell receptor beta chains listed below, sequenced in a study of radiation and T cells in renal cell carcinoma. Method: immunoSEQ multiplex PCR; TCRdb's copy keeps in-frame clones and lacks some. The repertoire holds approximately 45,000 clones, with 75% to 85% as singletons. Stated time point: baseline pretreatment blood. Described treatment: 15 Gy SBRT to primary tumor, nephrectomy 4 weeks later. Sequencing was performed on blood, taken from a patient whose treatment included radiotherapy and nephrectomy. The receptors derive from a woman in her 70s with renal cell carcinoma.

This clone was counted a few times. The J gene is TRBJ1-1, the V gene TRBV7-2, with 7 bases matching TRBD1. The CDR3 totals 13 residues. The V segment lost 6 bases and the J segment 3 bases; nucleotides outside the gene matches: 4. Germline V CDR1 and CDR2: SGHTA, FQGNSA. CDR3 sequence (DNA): TGTGCCAGCAGAAAACAGGGGTACACTGAAGCTTTCTTT. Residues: CASRKQGYTEAFF.

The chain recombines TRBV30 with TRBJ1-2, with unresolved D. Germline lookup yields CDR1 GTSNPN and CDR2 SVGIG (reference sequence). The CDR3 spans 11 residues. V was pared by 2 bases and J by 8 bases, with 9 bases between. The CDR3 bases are TGTGCCTGGAGTTCCCCCCGGGGCTACACCTTC. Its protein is CAWSSPRGYTF.

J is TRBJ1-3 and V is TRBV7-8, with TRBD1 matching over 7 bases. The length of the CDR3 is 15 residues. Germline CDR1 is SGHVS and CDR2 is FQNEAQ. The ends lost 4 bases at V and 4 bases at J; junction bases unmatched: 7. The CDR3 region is CASSSGQRRGNTIYF. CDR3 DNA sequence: TGTGCCAGCAGCTCGGGACAGCGTAGGGGAAACACCATATATTTT.